A selection of T cell receptor beta chains follows, all from one sample in a study of T cells in Graves' hyperthyroidism and ophthalmopathy. TCRdb recomputed calls from the multiplex PCR reads with MiXCR, one row per CDR3 protein. The table lists hundreds of thousands of distinct CDR3 sequences, about 14% of them singletons. The sequencing input was blood. The receptors shown here come from a man aged 50 to 60 with Graves' ophthalmopathy. Both conserved end residues are part of each CDR3. Fields, in order: D gene, V gene, CDR3 protein. A D gene is named only where the DNA matches it firmly.

d_call: .
v_call: TRBV27
cdr3_aa: CASSFGSFGGYTF

d_call: TRBD2
v_call: TRBV12-3/TRBV12-4
cdr3_aa: CASSSQILAGGDEQFF

d_call: .
v_call: TRBV3-1
cdr3_aa: CASSQSGLGAFF

d_call: TRBD1
v_call: TRBV24-1
cdr3_aa: CATSDANRGITEAFF

d_call: .
v_call: TRBV10-3
cdr3_aa: CAISELSYEQYF

d_call: .
v_call: TRBV10-3
cdr3_aa: CAISEAYGTEAFF

d_call: .
v_call: TRBV2
cdr3_aa: CASRRVETEAFF

d_call: .
v_call: TRBV30
cdr3_aa: CAWSRLVDEQFF

d_call: TRBD1
v_call: TRBV27
cdr3_aa: CASSSGQGSGEQFF

d_call: .
v_call: TRBV9
cdr3_aa: CASSVVGGGSYNEQFF

d_call: .
v_call: TRBV30
cdr3_aa: CAWFRWDKNIQYF

d_call: .
v_call: TRBV30
cdr3_aa: CAWSVLDGYTF

d_call: .
v_call: TRBV4-2
cdr3_aa: CASSQDPDSIMGYTF

d_call: .
v_call: TRBV5-4
cdr3_aa: CASSMTRGTTLNNEQFF

d_call: .
v_call: TRBV5-1
cdr3_aa: CASSAAEAFF

d_call: .
v_call: TRBV12-3/TRBV12-4
cdr3_aa: CASSPTPYEQYF

d_call: .
v_call: TRBV19
cdr3_aa: CASGQTNTEAFF

d_call: .
v_call: TRBV7-2
cdr3_aa: CASSLGGQRVEKLFF

d_call: .
v_call: TRBV3-1
cdr3_aa: CASSLSGVLNTEAFF

d_call: .
v_call: TRBV30
cdr3_aa: CAWSQDGYGYTF

d_call: .
v_call: TRBV7-2
cdr3_aa: CASSLGYGTDTQYF

d_call: TRBD1
v_call: TRBV7-9
cdr3_aa: CASSFEEGQGPREQYF

d_call: .
v_call: TRBV19
cdr3_aa: CATGQKWNTEAFF

d_call: TRBD2
v_call: TRBV29-1
cdr3_aa: CSVLRPGLAYEQYF

d_call: TRBD1
v_call: TRBV7-9
cdr3_aa: CASGTGTGVGEQYF

d_call: .
v_call: TRBV29-1
cdr3_aa: CSVEGRVNYGYTF

d_call: TRBD2
v_call: TRBV5-1
cdr3_aa: CASSRLAFDEQYF

d_call: TRBD2
v_call: TRBV19
cdr3_aa: CASSPLAGLTGELFF

d_call: .
v_call: TRBV11-2
cdr3_aa: CASSTGQSAKNIQYF